The 5 T cell receptor beta chains reported below all come from one sample, sequenced in a study of blood T cell repertoires in COVID-19. Sequenced by immunoSEQ multiplex PCR; TCRdb stores in-frame clones only, minus some. The sample contains around 260,000 clones, approximately 86% of which appear only once. The specimen was peripheral blood. These receptors all come from a man aged 25-40 years with active or convalescent COVID-19.

The chain joins TRBV7-6 to TRBJ2-7; 8 bases fit TRBD1. The CDR3 totals 16 residues. Germline CDR1 and CDR2: SGHVS and FNYEAQ. V shed 1 base and J 3 bases; nucleotides not matched to a gene: 8. CDR3 amino acids: CASSLGPGQGSYEQYF. The CDR3 DNA follows: TGTGCCAGCAGCTTAGGACCCGGACAGGGTAGCTACGAGCAGTACTTC.

J is TRBJ2-7 and V is TRBV15, with TRBD1 matching over 10 bases. V dropped 3 bases and J dropped 0; count of bases not matched to a gene: 5. The CDR3 sequence is 16 residues long. Germline CDR1 LNHNV, CDR2 YYDKDF (reference sequence). DNA for the CDR3: TGTGCCACCAGCAGGGCGACAGGGGGCAACTCCTACGAGCAGTACTTC. Encoded protein: CATSRATGGNSYEQYF. The variable domain in full, completed from reference TRBV15 and TRBJ2-7, reads DAMVIQNPRYQVTQFGKPVTLSCSQTLNHNVMYWYQQKSSQAPKLLFHYYDKDFNNEADTPDNFQSRRPNTSFCFLDIRSPGLGDTAMYLCATSRATGGNSYEQYFGPGTRLTVT.

This clone is a singleton in its sample. The chain carries TRBV13 and TRBJ2-1, with 7 bases that match TRBD1. V gave up 3 bases and J gave up 4 bases; unmatched junction bases: 12. This CDR3 region has 17 residues. Germline lookup yields CDR1 PRHDT and CDR2 FYEKMQ (reference sequence). The DNA for the CDR3 is TGTGCCAGCAGCTTTGGACTCCGGGACAGAAGGTACAATGAGCAGTTCTTC. Translating it yields CASSFGLRDRRYNEQFF.

The chain has TRBV5-1 and TRBJ1-1; D gene ambiguous. The V gene's germline CDR1 is SGHRS and CDR2 YFSETQ. V was pared by 4 bases and J by 4 bases, with 8 bases between. The CDR3 spans 12 residues. CDR3 residues: CASSPTGTEAFF. The CDR3 DNA sequence: TGCGCCAGCAGCCCCACGGGCACTGAAGCTTTCTTT.

The rearrangement uses TRBV27 and TRBJ1-5; D is unclear. With 7 bases removed from V and 0 bases from J, the gap between germline ends came to 10 bases. The CDR3 has 14 amino acids. Germline V gives CDR1 MNHEY, CDR2 SMNVEV (reference sequence). The CDR3 DNA is TGTGCCAGCAAGCCTGGTGTTAGCAATCAGCCCCAGCATTTT. Protein: CASKPGVSNQPQHF.